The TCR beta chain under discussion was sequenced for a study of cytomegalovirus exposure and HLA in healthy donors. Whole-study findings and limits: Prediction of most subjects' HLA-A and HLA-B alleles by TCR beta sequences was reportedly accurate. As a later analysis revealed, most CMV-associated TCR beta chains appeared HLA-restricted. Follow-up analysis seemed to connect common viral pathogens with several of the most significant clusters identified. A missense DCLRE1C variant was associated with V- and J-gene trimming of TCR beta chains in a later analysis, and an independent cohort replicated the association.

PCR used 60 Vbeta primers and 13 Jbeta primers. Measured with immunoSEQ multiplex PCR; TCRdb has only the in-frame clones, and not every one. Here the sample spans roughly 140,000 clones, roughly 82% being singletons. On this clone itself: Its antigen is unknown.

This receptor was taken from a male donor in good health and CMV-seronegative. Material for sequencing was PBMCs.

The CDR3 DNA sequence: TGCAGCGTGGCCACTGGAAACACCATATATTTT. Translated: CSVATGNTIYF. This chain links TRBV29-1 with TRBJ1-3, with D unclear. Germline lookup yields CDR1 SQVTM and CDR2 ANQGSEA. Trimming took off 6 bases at V and 2 bases at J, with 5 bases between the two ends. The CDR3 sequence is 11 residues long.